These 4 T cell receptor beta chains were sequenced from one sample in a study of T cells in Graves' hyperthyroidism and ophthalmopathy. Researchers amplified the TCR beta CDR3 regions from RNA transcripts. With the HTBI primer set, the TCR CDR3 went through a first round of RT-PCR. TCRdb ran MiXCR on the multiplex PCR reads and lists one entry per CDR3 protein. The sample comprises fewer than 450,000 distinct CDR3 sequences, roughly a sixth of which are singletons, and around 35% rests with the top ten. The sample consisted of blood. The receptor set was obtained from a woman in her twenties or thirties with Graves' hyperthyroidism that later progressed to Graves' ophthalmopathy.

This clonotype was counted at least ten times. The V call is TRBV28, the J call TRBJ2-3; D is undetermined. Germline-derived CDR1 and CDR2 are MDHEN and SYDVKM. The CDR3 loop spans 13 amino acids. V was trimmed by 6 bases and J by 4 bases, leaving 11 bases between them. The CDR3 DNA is TGTGCCAGCAGCCCTCGAGACGCAGATACGCAGTATTTT. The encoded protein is CASSPRDADTQYF.

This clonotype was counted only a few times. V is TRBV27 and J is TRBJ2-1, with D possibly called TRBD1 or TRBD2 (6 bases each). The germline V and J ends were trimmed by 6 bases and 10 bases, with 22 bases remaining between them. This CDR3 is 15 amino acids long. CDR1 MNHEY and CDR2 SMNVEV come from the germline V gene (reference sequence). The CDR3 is CASSSGVGFRGEQFF. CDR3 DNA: TGTGCCAGCAGCTCAGGGGTGGGATTTCGGGGGGAGCAGTTCTTC.

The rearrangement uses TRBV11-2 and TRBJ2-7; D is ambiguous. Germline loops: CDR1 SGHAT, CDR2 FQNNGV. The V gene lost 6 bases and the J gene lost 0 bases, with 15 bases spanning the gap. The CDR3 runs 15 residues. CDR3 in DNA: TGTGCCAGCAGTCAGAAGTTGGACGGCTCCTACGAGCAGTACTTC. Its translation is CASSQKLDGSYEQYF.

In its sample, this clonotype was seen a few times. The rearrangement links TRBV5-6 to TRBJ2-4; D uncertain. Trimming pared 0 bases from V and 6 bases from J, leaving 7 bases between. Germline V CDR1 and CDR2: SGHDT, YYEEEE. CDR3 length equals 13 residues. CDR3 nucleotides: TGTGCCAGCAGCTTGGGTACAGTAAACATTCAGTACTTC. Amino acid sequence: CASSLGTVNIQYF.